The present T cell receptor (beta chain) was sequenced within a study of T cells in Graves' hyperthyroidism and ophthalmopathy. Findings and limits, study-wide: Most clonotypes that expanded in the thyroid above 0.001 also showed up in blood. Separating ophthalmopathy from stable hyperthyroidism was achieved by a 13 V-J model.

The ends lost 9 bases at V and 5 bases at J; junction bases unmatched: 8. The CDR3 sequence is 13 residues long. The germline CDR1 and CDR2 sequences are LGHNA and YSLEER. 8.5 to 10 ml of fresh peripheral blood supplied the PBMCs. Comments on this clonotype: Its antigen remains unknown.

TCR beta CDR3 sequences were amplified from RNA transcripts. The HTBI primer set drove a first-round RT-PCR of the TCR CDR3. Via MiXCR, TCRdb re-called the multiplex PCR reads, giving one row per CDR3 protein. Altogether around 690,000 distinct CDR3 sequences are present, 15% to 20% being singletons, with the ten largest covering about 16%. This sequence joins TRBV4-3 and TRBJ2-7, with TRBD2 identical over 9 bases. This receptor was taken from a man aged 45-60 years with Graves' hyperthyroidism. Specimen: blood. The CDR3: CASSRREGDEQYF. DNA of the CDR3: TGCGCCAGTTCGAGGCGGGAGGGAGACGAGCAGTACTTC.